The present TCR beta chain was sequenced within a study of identical twins. Findings and limits, study-wide: Because invariant MAIT and iNKT cells could be present, zero-insertion analyses could be partly confounded. Insertions ran lower in abundant cord blood beta clonotypes, though not in memory repertoires. Models, which agreed with sharing between unrelated individuals, nonetheless underestimated the out-of-frame TCR alpha sharing seen in monozygotic twins.

This clonotype came up many times. Antigen specificity is unknown. A universal primer site came from template switching; cDNA carried unique molecular identifiers. TCRdb passed the 5' RACE reads through MiXCR, listing each CDR3 protein once. This table has about 530,000 distinct CDR3 sequences, nearly 15% appearing once. V shed 6 bases, J shed 10 bases, and the junction held 4 bases outside the gene matches. The CDR3 spans 13 residues. Germline lookup yields CDR1 MGHRA and CDR2 YSYEKL. These same records also appear under a second study, on yellow fever vaccine responses in identical twins.

Sequencing used CD4+ T cells sorted from blood. This TCR was recovered from a woman aged 18-35 years in good health. The gene calls are TRBV4-1 and TRBJ1-6; 9 nucleotides align to TRBD1. DNA for the CDR3: TGCGCCAGCAGGGTGACAGGGGGGTCACCCCTCCACTTT. As protein: CASRVTGGSPLHF.